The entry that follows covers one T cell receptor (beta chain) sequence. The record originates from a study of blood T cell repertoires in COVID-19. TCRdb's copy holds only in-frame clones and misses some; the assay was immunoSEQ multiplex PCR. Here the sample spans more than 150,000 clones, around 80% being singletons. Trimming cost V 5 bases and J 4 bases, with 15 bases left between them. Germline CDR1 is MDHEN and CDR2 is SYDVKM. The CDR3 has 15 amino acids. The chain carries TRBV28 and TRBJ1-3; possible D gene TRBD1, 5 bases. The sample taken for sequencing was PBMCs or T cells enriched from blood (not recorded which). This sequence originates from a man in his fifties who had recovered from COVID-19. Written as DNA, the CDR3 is TGTGCCAGCAGTCCCACGGCAGGGATCGGAAACACCATATATTTT. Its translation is CASSPTAGIGNTIYF.